The present TCR beta chain was sequenced within a study of blood T cell repertoires in COVID-19. Study-wide context: Acute and convalescent COVID-19 specimens originated in the United States, Italy and Spain. In each case, the material was cDNA or gDNA derived from T cells, B-cell-depleted T cells, or PBMCs.

As handled by the study authors: Reference gene primers were amplified, and this amplification served to estimate nucleated cell counts. Generated by immunoSEQ multiplex PCR, the TCRdb table keeps only in-frame clones and is missing some. That table furnishes V, J and clone size, whereas the DNA furnished D and trimming. Seen here are about 310,000 clones, roughly 90% observed once, and the top ten hold less than 3.5%. Seattle's cohort entered during active infection and was followed longitudinally. CDR1 is SGHNT and CDR2 is YENEEA in the germline V gene. With V trimmed by 1 base and J by 6 bases, 5 bases remained unmatched. The CDR3 covers 15 residues.

The receptor's source is a woman in her twenties or thirties with COVID-19, enrolled during active disease. The chain couples TRBV11-3 to TRBJ2-3; 9 nucleotides agree with TRBD2. Sequencing was carried out using peripheral blood. Written as DNA, the CDR3 is TGTGCCAGCAGCTTAGCAGGACTAGCGTTTGATACGCAGTATTTT. Its translation: CASSLAGLAFDTQYF. Full variable domain (rest looked up from reference TRBV11-3 and TRBJ2-3): EAGVVQSPRYKIIEKKQPVAFWCNPISGHNTLYWYLQNLGQGPELLIRYENEEAVDDSQLPKDRFSAERLKGVDSTLKIQPAELGDSAVYLCASSLAGLAFDTQYFGPGTRLTVL.